This entry lists 29 T cell receptor beta chains sequenced from one sample in a study of control samples from healthy donors and cancer patients. Measured with immunoSEQ multiplex PCR; TCRdb has only the in-frame clones, and not every one. Of 57,000 or so clones in the sample, 90% were seen once. What was sequenced was PBMCs. The receptors shown here come from a man in his sixties with colorectal cancer.

V and J are TRBV18 and TRBJ2-7; possible D gene TRBD1, 6 bases. The length of the CDR3 is 14 residues. Germline V gene data show CDR1 as KGHSH and CDR2 as LQKENI. With 1 base removed from V and 5 bases from J, the gap between germline ends came to 12 bases. The CDR3 DNA is TGTGCCAGCTCACCACTACAGGGTTATGACGAGCAGTACTTC. It codes for CASSPLQGYDEQYF.

The CDR3 reads CASSLGGGHTYEQYF. In DNA form, the CDR3 reads TGTGCCAGCAGTTTAGGCGGGGGCCACACCTACGAGCAGTACTTC. The chain employs TRBV6-2 or TRBV6-3 and TRBJ2-7, with D possibly matching TRBD2 (7 bases). V shed 4 bases and J shed 2 bases, with 15 bases lying between them. Germline V gene lookup returns CDR1 MNHEY and CDR2 SVGEGT. This CDR3 comprises 15 residues.

The chain combines TRBV15 with TRBJ1-2, with D tentatively TRBD1 (6 bases). In germline, CDR1 is LNHNV, CDR2 YYDKDF (reference sequence). This CDR3 region has 14 residues. Trimming cost V 1 base and J 4 bases, with 10 bases left between them. The CDR3 DNA is TGTGCCACCAGCAGAGCCCCGGGGGCCTATGGCTACACCTTC. It yields the protein CATSRAPGAYGYTF.

This clone was counted once. The gene calls are TRBV5-5 and TRBJ2-2; TRBD1 matches at 8 bases. The CDR3 is 15 amino acids. V trimming: 4 bases; J trimming: 5 bases; junction bases outside the gene matches: 7. Germline CDR1 reads SGHKS; CDR2 reads YYEKEE (reference sequence). The CDR3 protein is CASSLRQGWTGELFF. CDR3 bases: TGTGCCAGCAGCCTACGACAGGGGTGGACCGGGGAGCTGTTTTTT. The variable domain in full, completed from reference TRBV5-5 and TRBJ2-2, reads DAGVTQSPTHLIKTRGQQVTLRCSPISGHKSVSWYQQVLGQGPQFIFQYYEKEERGRGNFPDRFSARQFPNYSSELNVNALLLGDSALYLCASSLRQGWTGELFFGEGSRLTVL.

The chain recombines TRBV10-1 with TRBJ1-2, with a possible D match to TRBD1 (5 bases). Germline CDR1 and CDR2: WNHNN and SYGVQD (reference sequence). Between the trimmed V and J ends, which lost 4 bases and 6 bases, there was a span of 9 bases. The CDR3 loop spans 12 amino acids. The CDR3 spells CASSVLGDGYTF. CDR3 nucleotides: TGCGCCAGCAGTGTATTAGGGGATGGCTACACCTTC.

The chain carries TRBV20-1 and TRBJ1-5; no firm D call. V lost 3 bases and J lost 3, with 6 bases in between. Germline-derived CDR1 and CDR2 are DFQATT and SNEGSKA (reference sequence). The CDR3 is made up of 12 amino acids. The CDR3 sequence: CSASTVNQPQHF. CDR3 DNA: TGCAGTGCTAGTACCGTCAATCAGCCCCAGCATTTT.

The V gene is TRBV7-2, the J gene TRBJ2-7; 12 positions match TRBD2. V gave up 1 base and J gave up 4 bases; unmatched junction bases: 5. The CDR3 has 16 amino acids. Germline V CDR1 and CDR2: SGHTA, FQGNSA. CDR3: CASSLGQLAGGYEQYF. The DNA for the CDR3 is TGTGCCAGCAGCTTAGGCCAACTAGCGGGGGGTTACGAGCAGTACTTC.

The chain links TRBV19 to TRBJ1-2; perhaps TRBD1 as D (5 bases). V lost 3 bases to trimming and J lost 8 bases, with 13 bases between them. This CDR3 region has 13 residues. CDR1 is LNHDA, CDR2 SQIVND, per germline (reference sequence). CDR3 in amino acids: CASSIRDRGGYTF. In nucleotides, the CDR3 is TGTGCCAGTAGTATCCGGGACCGCGGGGGCTACACCTTC.

The chain has TRBV5-1 and TRBJ1-2, with 9 bases matching TRBD1. Per the germline V gene, CDR1 is SGHRS and CDR2 is YFSETQ. This CDR3 is built from 15 residues. J lost 8 bases, V lost 4 bases, and 12 bases had no gene match. The DNA for the CDR3 is TGCGCCAGCAGCACGGACAGGGGCTTGCCGTTGGGCTACACCTTC. Its translation is CASSTDRGLPLGYTF.

The CDR3 nucleotides read TGTGCCAGCAGCCAAGATGGGAGGGAGCAGTACTTC. Its translation is CASSQDGREQYF. This chain joins TRBV4-2 and TRBJ2-7; D is possibly TRBD2 (6 bases). Between the trimmed V and J ends, which lost 0 bases and 7 bases, there was a span of 7 bases. Germline V gene sequence: CDR1 LGHNA, CDR2 YNFKEQ. This CDR3 is 12 amino acids long.

In its sample, this clone was seen once. This chain uses TRBV9 with TRBJ2-7; D might be TRBD1 (6 bases). V lost 0 bases, J lost 7 bases, and 11 bases lay in between. The CDR3 runs 13 residues. The germline gives CDR1 SGDLS, CDR2 YYNGEE. The CDR3 spells CASSVAGGFEQYF. Here the CDR3 DNA reads TGTGCCAGCAGCGTAGCTGGGGGCTTTGAGCAGTACTTC.

The chain uses TRBV5-1 and TRBJ1-3; D is perhaps TRBD1 (6 bases). Germline CDR1 SGHRS, CDR2 YFSETQ. This CDR3 is built from 15 residues. V was cut by 0 bases and J by 4 bases, with 11 bases left in between. The CDR3 DNA follows: TGCGCCAGCAGCTTGGGATCGACAGGCGGAAACACCATATATTTT. Protein sequence: CASSLGSTGGNTIYF.

This clone has only one observation. The junction does not match germline at one end; this may be a read error. This chain connects TRBV7-2 to TRBJ2-3, with 7 bases that match TRBD2. The CDR3 extends over 14 amino acids. Germline CDR1 is SGHTA and CDR2 is FQGNSA. The CDR3 region has the DNA TGTGCCAGCAGCCTAGCGGACAGCACAGATACGCAGTATTTT. Its protein is CASSLADSTDTQYF.

In this sample, this clone turned up a few times. This sequence joins TRBV19 and TRBJ1-1; no definite D call. Trimming pared 9 bases from V and 1 base from J, leaving 9 bases between. The germline V gene encodes CDR1 LNHDA and CDR2 SQIVND (reference sequence). The CDR3 length is 12 residues. CDR3 loop: CASGERNTEAFF. For the CDR3, the DNA is TGTGCCAGCGGAGAGAGGAACACTGAAGCTTTCTTT.

The CDR3: CASSRTALTPYEQYF. CDR3 coding DNA: TGTGCCAGCAGCCGTACAGCCCTAACCCCCTACGAGCAGTACTTC. V is TRBV3-1 (or the pseudogene TRBV3-2) and J is TRBJ2-7; no definite D call. The V end lost 4 bases, the J end lost 2 bases, and 15 bases lay between the germline ends. The CDR3 sequence is 15 residues long. CDR1 is LGHDT, CDR2 YNNKEL, per germline (reference sequence).

This clone occurred a few times. This chain joins TRBV6-6 and TRBJ1-1; no clear D gene. The germline CDR1 and CDR2 sequences are MNHNY and SVGAGI (reference sequence). Trimming stripped 5 bases from V and 1 base from J, with 5 bases between. The CDR3 is 12 residues long. The CDR3 DNA is TGTGCCAGCAGTAAGCCGAACACTGAAGCTTTCTTT. Translated, it gives CASSKPNTEAFF.

This clone was counted only a few times. V usage is TRBV19 and J usage is TRBJ2-2, with 8 bases aligning to TRBD1. J gave up 4 bases and V 6 bases, and 7 bases lay outside the gene matches. CDR1 LNHDA and CDR2 SQIVND come from the germline V gene (reference sequence). This CDR3 comprises 15 residues. CDR3 sequence reads: CASRPDRGATGELFF. Written as DNA, the CDR3 is TGTGCCAGTAGACCCGACAGGGGCGCCACCGGGGAGCTGTTTTTT.

This chain links TRBV19 with TRBJ1-1; TRBD1 aligns across 10 bases. Germline values: CDR1 LNHDA, CDR2 SQIVND (reference sequence). Unmatched junction bases numbered 15, after V lost 4 bases and J lost 1 base. This CDR3 spans 19 amino acids. CDR3 region: CASSRRQGAGPATNTEAFF. The CDR3 DNA follows: TGTGCCAGTAGTAGGAGACAGGGGGCTGGTCCAGCAACGAACACTGAAGCTTTCTTT. Full variable domain (outside the CDR3, taken from reference TRBV19 and TRBJ1-1): DGGITQSPKYLFRKEGQNVTLSCEQNLNHDAMYWYRQDPGQGLRLIYYSQIVNDFQKGDIAEGYSVSREKKESFPLTVTSAQKNPTAFYLCASSRRQGAGPATNTEAFFGQGTRLTVV.

The V gene is TRBV5-1, the J gene TRBJ2-3; D may be TRBD2 (7 bases). Per the germline V gene, CDR1 is SGHRS and CDR2 is YFSETQ. CDR3 size: 14 residues. V was clipped by 3 bases and J by 0 bases, with 8 bases between them. The CDR3 region has the DNA TGCGCCAGCAGCTCGGGGGGCAGCACAGATACGCAGTATTTT. Encoded protein: CASSSGGSTDTQYF.

The chain combines TRBV28 with TRBJ2-7; TRBD2 is a possible D gene (5 bases). Germline assignment: CDR1 MDHEN and CDR2 SYDVKM. Deletions cut 8 bases from V and 2 bases from J, with 13 bases between. The CDR3 is 13 amino acids. The CDR3 sequence: CASQIPGTYEQYF. CDR3 in DNA: TGTGCCAGCCAAATACCGGGGACCTACGAGCAGTACTTC.

This clone was seen once. The chain carries TRBV5-1 and TRBJ2-5; D not certain. The CDR3 runs 14 residues. Trimming cost V 5 bases and J 5 bases, with 16 bases left between them. CDR1 is SGHRS and CDR2 is YFSETQ in the germline V gene. The CDR3 loop reads CASRLQSLGETQYF. The CDR3 DNA is TGCGCCAGCAGGTTACAAAGTTTAGGGGAGACCCAGTACTTC.

CDR3 coding DNA: TGCGCCAGCAGATTACAGGGGGGTGAGCAGTTCTTC. Protein: CASRLQGGEQFF. The chain joins TRBV5-1 to TRBJ2-1; 8 nucleotides line up with TRBD1. V shed 5 bases and J 9 bases; nucleotides not matched to a gene: 4. Germline V gene lookup returns CDR1 SGHRS and CDR2 YFSETQ. The CDR3 is 12 residues long. Together with reference TRBV5-1 and TRBJ2-1, the CDR3 gives the full variable domain: KAGVTQTPRYLIKTRGQQVTLSCSPISGHRSVSWYQQTPGQGLQFLFEYFSETQRNKGNFPGRFSGRQFSNSRSEMNVSTLELGDSALYLCASRLQGGEQFFGPGTRLTVL.

The chain carries TRBV5-1 and TRBJ1-3, with a possible D match to TRBD1 (6 bases). Germline V gives CDR1 SGHRS, CDR2 YFSETQ. This CDR3 spans 15 amino acids. The germline V and J ends were trimmed by 3 bases and 10 bases, with 20 bases remaining between them. CDR3 loop: CASSSRSTGISTIYF. The CDR3 DNA is TGCGCCAGCAGCTCAAGGAGTACAGGGATTAGTACCATATATTTT.

This clone came up a few times. CDR3 in DNA: TGCGCCAGCAGCCTGGACGGCAGCTCCTATAATTCACCCCTCCACTTT. It specifies CASSLDGSSYNSPLHF. The chain joins TRBV5-1 to TRBJ1-6, with unresolved D. CDR1 is SGHRS, CDR2 YFSETQ, per germline. V lost 4 bases and J lost 0, with 11 bases in between. The CDR3 loop spans 16 amino acids.

J is TRBJ1-2 and V is TRBV6-5; tentatively, D is TRBD1 (6 bases). The V end lost 8 bases, the J end lost 4 bases, and 20 bases lay between the germline ends. The length of the CDR3 is 15 residues. Germline V gene lookup returns CDR1 MNHEY and CDR2 SVGAGI. The CDR3 spells CASSSTGRVRYGYTF. The CDR3 region has the DNA TGTGCCAGCTCTTCAACAGGGCGAGTACGCTATGGCTACACCTTC.

This clone is medium-sized by share. The gene calls are TRBV6-4 and TRBJ2-2; the D is unclear. There are 13 residues in the CDR3. Germline CDR1 reads MRHNA; CDR2 reads SNTAGT. Trimming removed 4 bases from V and 2 bases from J, with 5 bases in between. The DNA for the CDR3 is TGTGCCAGCAGTGCGGACAACACCGGGGAGCTGTTTTTT. It translates to CASSADNTGELFF.

This clone was seen only once. The V call is TRBV5-1, the J call TRBJ2-3; D may be TRBD2 (6 bases). Germline V gene data show CDR1 as SGHRS and CDR2 as YFSETQ. CDR3 length: 18 amino acids. Deletions cut 0 bases from V and 0 bases from J, with 17 bases between. CDR3 DNA: TGCGCCAGCAGCTTGGGGGGCGGGGACTCCCTTAGCACAGATACGCAGTATTTT. This gives the protein CASSLGGGDSLSTDTQYF. Complete variable domain (other parts from reference TRBV5-1 and TRBJ2-3): KAGVTQTPRYLIKTRGQQVTLSCSPISGHRSVSWYQQTPGQGLQFLFEYFSETQRNKGNFPGRFSGRQFSNSRSEMNVSTLELGDSALYLCASSLGGGDSLSTDTQYFGPGTRLTVL.

The rearrangement links TRBV5-3 to TRBJ1-1; no clear D gene. TRBV5-3 is given ORF status, its function remaining uncertain. The CDR3 covers 15 residues. V lost 0 bases to trimming and J lost 6 bases, with 15 bases between them. As DNA, the CDR3 is TGTGCCAGAAGCTTGGTTGGTCTGTGCGACTCTGAAGCTTTCTTT. Translation: CARSLVGLCDSEAFF.

The chain recombines TRBV7-6 with TRBJ2-5, with no clear D. This CDR3 spans 15 amino acids. Between the trimmed V and J ends, which lost 5 bases and 1 base, there was a span of 14 bases. CDR1 and CDR2 (germline): SGHVS, FNYEAQ. CDR3 protein: CASSPGVLVQETQYF. The CDR3 DNA reads TGTGCCAGCAGCCCTGGGGTCCTCGTCCAAGAGACCCAGTACTTC.